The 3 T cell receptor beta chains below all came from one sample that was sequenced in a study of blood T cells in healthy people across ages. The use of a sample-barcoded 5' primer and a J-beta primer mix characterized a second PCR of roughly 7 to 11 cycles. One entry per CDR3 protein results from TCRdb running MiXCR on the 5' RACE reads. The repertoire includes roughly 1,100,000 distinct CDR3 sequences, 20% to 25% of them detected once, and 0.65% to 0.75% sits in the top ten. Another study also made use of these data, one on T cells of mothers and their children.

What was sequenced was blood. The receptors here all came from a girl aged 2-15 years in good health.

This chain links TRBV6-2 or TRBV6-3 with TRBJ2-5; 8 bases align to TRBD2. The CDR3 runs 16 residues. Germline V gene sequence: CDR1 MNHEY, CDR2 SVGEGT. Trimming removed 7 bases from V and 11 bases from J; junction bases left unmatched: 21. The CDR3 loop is CASTLPGSSGDLEQYF. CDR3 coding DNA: TGTGCCAGCACCCTCCCCGGGAGTAGCGGGGATTTGGAGCAGTACTTC.

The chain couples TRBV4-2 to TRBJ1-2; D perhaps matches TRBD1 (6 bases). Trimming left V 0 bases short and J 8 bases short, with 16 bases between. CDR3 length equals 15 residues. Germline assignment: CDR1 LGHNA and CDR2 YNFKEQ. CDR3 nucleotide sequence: TGTGCCAGCAGCCAAGAACAGGGTAGTGTTAGAGGCTACACCTTC. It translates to CASSQEQGSVRGYTF.

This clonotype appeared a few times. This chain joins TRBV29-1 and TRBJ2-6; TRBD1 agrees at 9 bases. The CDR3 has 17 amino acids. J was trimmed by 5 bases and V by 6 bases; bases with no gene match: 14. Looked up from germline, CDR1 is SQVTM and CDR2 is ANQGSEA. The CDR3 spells CSVGDGTGSVRANVLTF. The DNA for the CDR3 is TGCAGCGTGGGGGACGGGACAGGGAGTGTAAGGGCCAACGTCCTGACTTTC.